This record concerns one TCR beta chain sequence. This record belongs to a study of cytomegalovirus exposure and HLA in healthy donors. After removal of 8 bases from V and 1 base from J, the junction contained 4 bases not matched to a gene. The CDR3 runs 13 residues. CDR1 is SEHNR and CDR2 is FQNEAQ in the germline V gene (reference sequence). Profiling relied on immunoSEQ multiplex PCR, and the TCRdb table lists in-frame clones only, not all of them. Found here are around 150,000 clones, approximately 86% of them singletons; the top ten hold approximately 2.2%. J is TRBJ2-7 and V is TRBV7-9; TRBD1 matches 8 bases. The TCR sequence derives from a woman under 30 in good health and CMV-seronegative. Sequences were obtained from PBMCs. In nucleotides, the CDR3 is TGTGCCAGCGGGGGACAGGTTTCCTACGAGCAGTACTTC. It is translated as CASGGQVSYEQYF.